The present TCR beta chain was sequenced within a study of blood T cell repertoires in COVID-19. Using immunoSEQ multiplex PCR, the repertoire was profiled, and TCRdb retains in-frame clones only, with some absent. This table holds some 120,000 clones, more than 85% found once. CDR3 length: 14 residues. Trimming took 4 bases from V and 3 from J, leaving 12 bases between them. Germline values: CDR1 SNHLY, CDR2 FYNNEI. The chain recombines TRBV2 with TRBJ1-2; D gene unclear. The source of this sequence is a human donor with acute or convalescent COVID-19. The donor label of this sample is uncertain. The sample was peripheral blood. The CDR3 coding sequence is TGTGCCAGCAGTGTGGGAGGGCTCGACTATGGCTACACCTTC. It yields the protein CASSVGGLDYGYTF.